What follows is one TCR beta chain and its context. As yet, its antigen is unknown. The data derive from a study of CXCR3-negative and CXCR3-positive naive CD8 T cells. By phenotype, naive CD8+ T cells were CD45RO-CCR7+CD27+CD95-. Study findings and constraints: CXCR3-positive naive cells carried more hydrophobic TRB CDR3s than CXCR3-negative naive cells did. Memory, not naive, CXCR3-negative and CXCR3-positive cells differed in TRBV-TRBJ usage.

UMI-tagged TRB cDNA libraries were built via 5' RACE. Using the 5' RACE reads, TCRdb records one entry per CDR3 protein without DNA. The sample holds about 90,000 distinct CDR3 sequences. There are 12 residues in the CDR3. The chain joins TRBV12-3 or TRBV12-4 to TRBJ2-1; with no DNA, the TCRdb D assignment of TRBD1 cannot be verified. The receptor comes from a human donor in good health. Some clones in this sample may be carry-over from other donors' samples. Sequenced sample: naive CXCR3+ CD8+ T cells from blood. The subset here: CD45RO-CCR7+CD27+CD95- naive CD8+ T cells expressing CXCR3 (TNR3+). The CDR3 spells CASSRRDVKQFF.